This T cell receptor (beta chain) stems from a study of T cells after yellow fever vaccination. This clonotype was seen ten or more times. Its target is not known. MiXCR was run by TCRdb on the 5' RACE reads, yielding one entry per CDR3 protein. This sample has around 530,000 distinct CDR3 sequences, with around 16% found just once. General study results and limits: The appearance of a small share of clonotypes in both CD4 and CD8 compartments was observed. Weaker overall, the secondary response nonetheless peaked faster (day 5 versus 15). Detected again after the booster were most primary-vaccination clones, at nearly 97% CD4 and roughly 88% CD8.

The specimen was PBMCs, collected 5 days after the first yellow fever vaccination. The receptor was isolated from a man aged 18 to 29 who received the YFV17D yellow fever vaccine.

The CDR3 DNA reads TGTGCCAGCAGCTACCGACCTAATTCACCCCTCCACTTT. Translating it yields CASSYRPNSPLHF. The chain links TRBV7-2 to TRBJ1-6, with D hard to call. Germline CDR1 SGHTA, CDR2 FQGNSA. The CDR3 has 13 amino acids. V was clipped by 4 bases and J by 6 bases, with 7 bases between them. The variable domain in full, with the rest retrieved from reference TRBV7-2 and TRBJ1-6, is GAGVSQSPSNKVTEKGKDVELRCDPISGHTALYWYRQSLGQGLEFLIYFQGNSAPDKSGLPSDRFSAERTGGSVSTLTIQRTQQEDSAVYLCASSYRPNSPLHFGNGTRLTVT.